Listed below are T cell receptor beta chains from one sample, sequenced in a study of radiation and T cells in renal cell carcinoma. Clones were sequenced by immunoSEQ multiplex PCR, and TCRdb holds only the in-frame ones, with some missing. The data contain roughly 100,000 clones, approximately 86% of them singletons. Sequenced material: blood, taken from a patient whose treatment included radiotherapy and nephrectomy. The source is a middle-aged man with renal cell carcinoma. Each CDR3 is given with its conserved first and last residue. D genes are given only for firm matches. The size entry is marked missing in some rows and otherwise reads once, few, many or a size class.

D gene	V gene	J gene	clone size	CDR3 DNA	CDR3 protein
TRBD2	TRBV9	TRBJ2-1	once	TGTGCCAGCCGGGGGGTCGGCAATGAGCAGTTCTTC	CASRGVGNEQFF
TRBD2	TRBV27	TRBJ2-5	NA	TGTGCCAGCAGTTTATCCTGGACTAGCGGCCAAGAGACCCAGTACTTC	CASSLSWTSGQETQYF
TRBD2	TRBV5-1	TRBJ2-1	NA	TGCGCCAGCAGCTTGAGCGGGGGGAATTACAATGAGCAGTTCTTC	CASSLSGGNYNEQFF
NA	TRBV19	TRBJ2-4	NA	TGTGCCAGTAGTATGGGCAGCTCCTTCGGGGACATTCAGTACTTC	CASSMGSSFGDIQYF
NA	TRBV5-5	TRBJ2-2	NA	TGTGCCAGCAGCTTGGCTCGATTTGCGGGGGCGACTTTCGGGGAGCTGTTTTTT	CASSLARFAGATFGELFF
NA	TRBV7-8	TRBJ2-5	few	TGTGCCAGCAGCCACCGAGGTGCAGAATCAATTTACCAAGAGACCCAGTACTTC	CASSHRGAESIYQETQYF
NA	TRBV5-4	TRBJ1-3	NA	TGTGCCAGCAGCTTGTTATCGGGAGGTCCTGGAAACACCATATATTTT	CASSLLSGGPGNTIYF
NA	TRBV6-1	TRBJ2-7	NA	TGTGCCAGCAGTGAAGTAGGAGACGAGCAGTACTTC	CASSEVGDEQYF
NA	TRBV27	TRBJ1-2	NA	TGTGCCAGCAGTTTATCGAGAGGGGTGTCCGATGGCTACACCTTC	CASSLSRGVSDGYTF
TRBD1	TRBV2	TRBJ1-2	NA	TGTGCCAGCAGCCAGGACAGGGGGCAAGGGGGCTACACCTTC	CASSQDRGQGGYTF
NA	TRBV6-6	TRBJ2-7	NA	TGTGCCAGCAGTTATTCCCTCCCCTACGAGCAGTACTTC	CASSYSLPYEQYF
NA	TRBV6-5	TRBJ2-2	NA	TGTGCCAGCAGTTTCCGTATTACCGGGGAGCTGTTTTTT	CASSFRITGELFF
TRBD1	TRBV7-2	TRBJ1-1	NA	TGTGCCAGCAGAAGATCCGGGACAGCAACTGAAGCTTTCTTT	CASRRSGTATEAFF
NA	TRBV9	TRBJ2-2	NA	TGTGCCAGCAGTCACCATTGGCGTAGCGGAGGGTCCGGGGAGCTGTTTTTT	CASSHHWRSGGSGELFF
TRBD2	TRBV5-4	TRBJ2-1	once	TGTGCCAGCAGCTTTAGCGGGGGGTTTAGGGATGAGCAGTTCTTC	CASSFSGGFRDEQFF
NA	TRBV15	TRBJ2-7	NA	TGTGCCACCAGTCTGGGGGAGCTAGGGTTCCGTGGGCAGTACTTC	CATSLGELGFRGQYF
NA	TRBV27	TRBJ2-1	once	TGTGCCAGCAGTTTAGACAGTAACTACAATGAGCAGTTCTTC	CASSLDSNYNEQFF
TRBD1	TRBV2	TRBJ1-5	NA	TGTGCCAGCAGCCTACAAGGACAGGGGAGCAATCAGCCCCAGCATTTT	CASSLQGQGSNQPQHF
NA	TRBV27	TRBJ2-1	NA	TGTGCCAGCAGCCGGACAGAATACAATGAGCAGTTCTTC	CASSRTEYNEQFF
NA	TRBV5-1	TRBJ2-3	once	TGCGCCAGCAGCTTGGTGGGCGCAGATACGCAGTATTTT	CASSLVGADTQYF
NA	TRBV10-1	TRBJ1-1	NA	TGCGCCACCGCGGCGGGTCAGGGCACTGAAGCTTTCTTT	CATAAGQGTEAFF
NA	TRBV14	TRBJ2-7	NA	TGTGCCAGCAGCCAAAAAGGGGGAAGGCGCTACGAGCAGTACTTC	CASSQKGGRRYEQYF
TRBD2	TRBV10-1	TRBJ2-7	NA	TGCGCCAGCAGTGCTAGCGGGAGCAACGAGCAGTACTTC	CASSASGSNEQYF
TRBD1	TRBV2	TRBJ1-1	NA	TGTGCCAGCAGCACCGACAGGGGCACTGAAGCTTTCTTT	CASSTDRGTEAFF
NA	TRBV5-1	TRBJ1-2	NA	TGCGCCAGCAGCCCGAGGTCTAAGAGCTATGGCTACACCTTC	CASSPRSKSYGYTF
NA	TRBV19	TRBJ2-2	NA	TGTGCCAGTAGACAACAGGGTTGGACCGGGGAGCTGTTTTTT	CASRQQGWTGELFF
NA	TRBV29-1	TRBJ2-1	NA	TGCAGCGCCCCCGGGCTAGGCCCCTCCTACAATGAGCAGTTCTTC	CSAPGLGPSYNEQFF
NA	TRBV19	TRBJ2-5	few	TGTGCCAGTAGTACGTTGACAGGGAGGGAGACCCAGTACTTC	CASSTLTGRETQYF
NA	TRBV11-2	TRBJ1-1	NA	TGTGCCAGCAGCGTCAAGAGACAAGGCTGGCCGAACACTGAAGCTTTCTTT	CASSVKRQGWPNTEAFF
NA	TRBV6-5	TRBJ1-5	NA	TGTGCCAGCAGTCCTTTGGACGGCCATCAGCCCCAGCATTTT	CASSPLDGHQPQHF
NA	TRBV7-9	TRBJ2-1	once	TGTGCCAGCAGCTCGGGTGTTTTGGGCTCCTACAATGAGCAGTTCTTC	CASSSGVLGSYNEQFF
NA	TRBV5-5	TRBJ2-2	NA	TGTGCCAGCAGCAAGGGAAACACCGGGGAGCTGTTTTTT	CASSKGNTGELFF
NA	TRBV5-8	TRBJ1-5	NA	TGTGCCAGCAGCTTGGCCATCGGGGTTGACCAGCCCCAGCATTTT	CASSLAIGVDQPQHF
TRBD1	TRBV10-3	TRBJ2-2	NA	TGTGCCATCAGCAAGGGACAGGGGCCGAACACCGGGGAGCTGTTTTTT	CAISKGQGPNTGELFF
NA	TRBV2	TRBJ2-2	NA	TGTGCCAGTCATACTAGCACCGGGGAGCTGTTTTTT	CASHTSTGELFF